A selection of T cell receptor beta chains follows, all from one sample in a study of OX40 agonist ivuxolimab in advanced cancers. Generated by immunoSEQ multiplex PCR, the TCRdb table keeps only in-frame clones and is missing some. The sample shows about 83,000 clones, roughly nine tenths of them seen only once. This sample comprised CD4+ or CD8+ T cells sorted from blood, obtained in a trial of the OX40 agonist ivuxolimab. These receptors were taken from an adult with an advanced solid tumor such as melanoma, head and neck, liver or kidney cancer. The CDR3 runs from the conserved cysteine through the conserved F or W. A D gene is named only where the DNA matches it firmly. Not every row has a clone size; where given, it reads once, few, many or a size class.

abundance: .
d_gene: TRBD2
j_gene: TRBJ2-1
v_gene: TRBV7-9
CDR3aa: CASSLSLAGTDNEQFF
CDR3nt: TGTGCCAGCAGCTTATCCCTAGCGGGTACGGACAATGAGCAGTTCTTC

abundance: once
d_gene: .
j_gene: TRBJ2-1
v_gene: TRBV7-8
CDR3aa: CASSLKDGVYNEQFF
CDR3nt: TGTGCCAGCAGCTTAAAGGACGGAGTTTACAATGAGCAGTTCTTC

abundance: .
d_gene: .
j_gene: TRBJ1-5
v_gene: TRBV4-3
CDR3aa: CASSQEFLGNQPQHF
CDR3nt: TGCGCCAGCAGCCAAGAATTTTTAGGCAATCAGCCCCAGCATTTT

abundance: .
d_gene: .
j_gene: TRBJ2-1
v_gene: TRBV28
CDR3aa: CASSFYSYNEQFF
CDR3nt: TGTGCCAGCAGTTTTTACTCCTACAATGAGCAGTTCTTC

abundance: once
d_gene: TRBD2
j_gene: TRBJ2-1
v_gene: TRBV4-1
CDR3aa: CASSQGTSGAFSYNEQFF
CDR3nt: TGCGCCAGCAGCCAGGGGACTAGCGGGGCTTTCTCCTACAATGAGCAGTTCTTC

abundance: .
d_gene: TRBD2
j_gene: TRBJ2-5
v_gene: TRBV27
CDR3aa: CASSPELAGGLVLEEETQYF
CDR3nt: TGTGCCAGCAGTCCTGAACTAGCGGGGGGGTTGGTCCTAGAGGAAGAGACCCAGTACTTC

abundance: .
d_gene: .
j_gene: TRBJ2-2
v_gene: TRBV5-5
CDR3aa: CASSTRDSGNTGELFF
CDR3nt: TGTGCCAGCAGTACCCGGGACTCCGGAAACACCGGGGAGCTGTTTTTT

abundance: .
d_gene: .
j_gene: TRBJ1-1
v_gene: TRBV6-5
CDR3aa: CASSYQQLMNTEAFF
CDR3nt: TGTGCCAGCAGTTATCAACAGCTCATGAACACTGAAGCTTTCTTT

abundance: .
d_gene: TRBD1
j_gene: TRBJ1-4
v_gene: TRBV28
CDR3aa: CASSFPDTGTGVESDEKLFF
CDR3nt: TGTGCCAGCAGTTTCCCCGACACGGGGACAGGGGTTGAAAGTGATGAAAAACTGTTTTTT

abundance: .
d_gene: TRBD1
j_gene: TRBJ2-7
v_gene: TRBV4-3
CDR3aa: CASSSGQGYEQYF
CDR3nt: TGCGCCAGCAGCTCGGGACAGGGCTACGAGCAGTACTTC

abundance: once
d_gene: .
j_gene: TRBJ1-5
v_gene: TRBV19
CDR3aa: CASSVASIAWGSNQPQHF
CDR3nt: TGTGCCAGTAGTGTAGCTTCTATCGCATGGGGGAGCAATCAGCCCCAGCATTTT

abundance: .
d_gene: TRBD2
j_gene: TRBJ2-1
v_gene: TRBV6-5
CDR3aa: CASGTSTIEQFF
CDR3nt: TGTGCCAGCGGGACTAGTACCATTGAGCAGTTCTTC

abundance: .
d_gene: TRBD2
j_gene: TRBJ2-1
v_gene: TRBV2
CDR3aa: CASTRSGGAHNEQFF
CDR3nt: TGTGCCAGCACTCGGAGCGGGGGGGCCCACAATGAGCAGTTCTTC

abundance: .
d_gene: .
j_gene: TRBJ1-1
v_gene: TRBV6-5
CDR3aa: CASCMVYSKDTEAFF
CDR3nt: TGTGCCAGCTGCATGGTATATTCTAAGGACACTGAAGCTTTCTTT

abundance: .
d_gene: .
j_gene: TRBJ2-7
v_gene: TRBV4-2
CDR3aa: CASSSGYEQYF
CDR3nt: TGTGCCAGCAGCTCGGGGTACGAGCAGTACTTC

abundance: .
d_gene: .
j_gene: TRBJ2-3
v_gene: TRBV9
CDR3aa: CASSGTSTDTQYF
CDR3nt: TGTGCCAGCAGCGGAACTAGCACAGATACGCAGTATTTT

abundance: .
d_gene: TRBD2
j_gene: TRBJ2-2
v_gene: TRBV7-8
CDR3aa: CASSPRLAGGTGELFF
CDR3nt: TGTGCCAGCAGCCCCCGACTAGCGGGAGGCACCGGGGAGCTGTTTTTT

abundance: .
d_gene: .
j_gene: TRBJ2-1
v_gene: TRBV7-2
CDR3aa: CASRTPRIPRESSYNEQFF
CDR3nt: TGTGCCAGCAGGACCCCTCGCATCCCCCGGGAGAGCTCCTACAATGAGCAGTTCTTC

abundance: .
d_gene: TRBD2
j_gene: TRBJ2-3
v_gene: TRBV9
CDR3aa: CASSPGGSGSDTQYF
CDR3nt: TGTGCCAGCAGCCCCGGGGGTAGCGGGTCAGATACGCAGTATTTT

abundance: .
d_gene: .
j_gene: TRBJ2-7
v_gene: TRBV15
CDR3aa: CATSSSGLALYEQYF
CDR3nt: TGTGCCACCAGCAGTTCCGGGCTAGCTCTCTACGAGCAGTACTTC

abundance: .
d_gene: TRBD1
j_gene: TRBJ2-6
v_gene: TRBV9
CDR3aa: CASSERTGKYGANVLTF
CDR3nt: TGTGCCAGCAGCGAAAGGACAGGGAAGTATGGGGCCAACGTCCTGACTTTC

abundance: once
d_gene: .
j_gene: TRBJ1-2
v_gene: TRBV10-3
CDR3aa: CAISEPGEGPPLYGYTF
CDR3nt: TGTGCCATCAGTGAGCCTGGGGAGGGGCCACCCTTATATGGCTACACCTTC

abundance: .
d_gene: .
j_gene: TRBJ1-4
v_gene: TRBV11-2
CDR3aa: CASSLGVQWMEEKLFF
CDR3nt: TGTGCCAGCAGCTTAGGCGTACAGTGGATGGAGGAAAAACTGTTTTTT

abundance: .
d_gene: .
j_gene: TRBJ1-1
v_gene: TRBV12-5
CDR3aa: CASGLLGNTEAFF
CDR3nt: TGTGCTAGTGGTTTGTTAGGGAACACTGAAGCTTTCTTT

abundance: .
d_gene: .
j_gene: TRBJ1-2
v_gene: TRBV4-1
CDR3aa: CASSQALMGMSYGYTF
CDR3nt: TGCGCCAGCAGCCAGGCTCTTATGGGCATGAGCTATGGCTACACCTTC

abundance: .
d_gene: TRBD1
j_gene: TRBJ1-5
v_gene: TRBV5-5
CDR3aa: CASSNINRGQNQPQHF
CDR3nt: TGTGCCAGCAGCAATATTAACAGGGGGCAGAATCAGCCCCAGCATTTT

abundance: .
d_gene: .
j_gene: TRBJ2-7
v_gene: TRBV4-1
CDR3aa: CASSQEAGDEQYF
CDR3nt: TGCGCCAGCAGCCAAGAGGCAGGGGACGAGCAGTACTTC

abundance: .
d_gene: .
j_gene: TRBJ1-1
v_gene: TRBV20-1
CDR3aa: CSAEGVTEAFF
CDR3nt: TGCAGTGCTGAGGGGGTCACTGAAGCTTTCTTT

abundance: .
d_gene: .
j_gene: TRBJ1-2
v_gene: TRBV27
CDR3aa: CASSFGGTNYGYTF
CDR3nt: TGTGCCAGCAGTTTTGGGGGAACTAACTATGGCTACACCTTC

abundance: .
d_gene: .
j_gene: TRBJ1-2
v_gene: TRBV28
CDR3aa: CASSFRRGKKDYGYTF
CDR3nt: TGTGCCAGCAGTTTCCGCAGGGGAAAGAAGGACTATGGCTACACCTTC

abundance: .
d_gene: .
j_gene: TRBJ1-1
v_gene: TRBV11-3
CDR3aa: CASSLGPGAFF
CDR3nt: TGTGCCAGCAGCTTAGGGCCGGGAGCTTTCTTT

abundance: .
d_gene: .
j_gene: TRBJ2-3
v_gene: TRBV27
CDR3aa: CASSLTLTDTQYF
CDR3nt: TGTGCCAGCAGTTTAACCCTCACAGATACGCAGTATTTT

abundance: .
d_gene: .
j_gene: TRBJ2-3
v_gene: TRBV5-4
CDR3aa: CASSSTDTQYF
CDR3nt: TGTGCCAGCAGCAGCACAGATACGCAGTATTTT

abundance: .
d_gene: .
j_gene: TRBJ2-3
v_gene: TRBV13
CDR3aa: CASSLGPGQYF
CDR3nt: TGTGCCAGCAGCTTAGGGCCGGGGCAGTATTTT

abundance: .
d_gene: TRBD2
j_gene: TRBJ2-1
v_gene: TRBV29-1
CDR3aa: CSYGTSDYNEQFF
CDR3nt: TGCAGCTATGGGACTAGCGACTACAATGAGCAGTTCTTC

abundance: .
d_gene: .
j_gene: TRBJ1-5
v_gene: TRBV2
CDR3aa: CASSEALSIKPQHF
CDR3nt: TGTGCCAGCAGTGAAGCGCTATCTATCAAGCCCCAGCATTTT

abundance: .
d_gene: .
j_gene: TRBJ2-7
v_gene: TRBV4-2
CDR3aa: CASSQETGLEQYF
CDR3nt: TGTGCCAGCAGCCAAGAGACGGGGTTGGAGCAGTACTTC

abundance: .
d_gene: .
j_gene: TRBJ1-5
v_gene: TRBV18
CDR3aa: CASSPFGGRRDQPQHF
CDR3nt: TGTGCCAGCTCACCATTTGGTGGCAGGCGAGATCAGCCCCAGCATTTT

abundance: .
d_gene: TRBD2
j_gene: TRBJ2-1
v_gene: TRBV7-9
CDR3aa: CASSISSGGIYNEQFF
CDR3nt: TGTGCCAGCAGCATCTCCAGCGGGGGGATTTACAATGAGCAGTTCTTC

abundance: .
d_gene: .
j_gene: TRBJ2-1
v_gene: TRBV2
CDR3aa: CASSDESAYNEQFF
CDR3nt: TGTGCCAGCAGTGATGAAAGCGCGTACAATGAGCAGTTCTTC

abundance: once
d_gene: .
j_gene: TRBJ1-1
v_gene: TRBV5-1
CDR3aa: CASSLAVGMKAFF
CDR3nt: TGCGCCAGCAGCTTGGCCGTCGGAATGAAAGCTTTCTTT